The rows below give T cell receptor beta chains drawn from one sample of a study of blood T cell repertoires in COVID-19. Sequencing used immunoSEQ multiplex PCR; TCRdb keeps in-frame clones, though not all of them. The sample has 40,000 to 50,000 clones, around nine tenths seen once. The source material was peripheral blood. Source of these receptors: a man in his forties or fifties with active COVID-19. Each CDR3 is given with its conserved first and last residue. D genes are given only for firm matches. A clone size is listed for some rows: how often the clone was seen (once, few, many), or a class if it is expanded.

>TRBV11-3|TRBJ2-7|NA|NA
TGTGCCAGCAGCTTAGTGGGGCCTATCTCTGGGGAGCAGTACTTC
CASSLVGPISGEQYF
>TRBV9|TRBJ2-1|TRBD2|NA
TGTGCCAGCAGCGCCGGAAGCGGGAGTTACCCCAATGAGCAGTTCTTC
CASSAGSGSYPNEQFF
>TRBV7-9|TRBJ1-5|NA|NA
TGTGCCAGCAGCTCCACTTATAGCAATCAGCCCCAGCATTTT
CASSSTYSNQPQHF
>TRBV7-9|TRBJ2-1|NA|NA
TGTGCCAGCAGCCTCCCGCCAACGGGCGGGTCCTACAATGAGCAGTTCTTC
CASSLPPTGGSYNEQFF
>TRBV18|TRBJ1-1|NA|NA
TGTGCCAGCTCACCACAGGGGGGGACTGAAGCTTTCTTT
CASSPQGGTEAFF
>TRBV5-4|TRBJ2-7|NA|NA
TGTGCCAGCAGCCCCCAGGGGCCCTACGAGCAGTACTTC
CASSPQGPYEQYF
>TRBV5-1|TRBJ1-4|NA|NA
TGCGCCAGCAGCTTAACGGGGATTGCAACTAATGAAAAACTGTTTTTT
CASSLTGIATNEKLFF
>TRBV28|TRBJ2-7|TRBD2|NA
TGTGCCAGCAGTTTGAACCCGGGACTAAACTACGAGCAGTACTTC
CASSLNPGLNYEQYF
>TRBV7-6|TRBJ2-7|TRBD2|NA
TGTGCCAGCAGCGAGGGGACTAGCGGGAGAGGCGAGCAGTACTTC
CASSEGTSGRGEQYF
>TRBV4-2|TRBJ2-3|TRBD2|NA
TGTGCCAGCAGCCAAGAAGTCGGGACTAGCGGGAGTACGCAGTATTTT
CASSQEVGTSGSTQYF
>TRBV25-1|TRBJ2-5|NA|NA
TGTGCCAGCAGGGAGGGAGCGACCCAGTACTTC
CASREGATQYF
>TRBV6-5|TRBJ2-7|NA|NA
TGTGCCAGCAATCCCGGTGCCTACGAGCAGTACTTC
CASNPGAYEQYF
>TRBV5-1|TRBJ1-1|NA|NA
TGCGCCAGCAGCAAGGGACAGAACACTGAAGCTTTCTTT
CASSKGQNTEAFF
>TRBV5-4|TRBJ2-2|NA|NA
TGTGCCAGCAGCTTATCCTTCGGCGGGACGTACACCGGGGAGCTGTTTTTT
CASSLSFGGTYTGELFF
>TRBV27|TRBJ2-3|TRBD2|NA
TGTGCCAGCAGTCCCGGCCGGCTAGCGGGACTTGGCACAGATACGCAGTATTTT
CASSPGRLAGLGTDTQYF
>TRBV7-3|TRBJ2-1|TRBD2|NA
TGTGCCAGCAGCAGGACTAGTTTTCATGAGCAGTTCTTC
CASSRTSFHEQFF
>TRBV10-3|TRBJ1-2|TRBD1|once
TGTGCCATCAGTGAGTCGAATGGACAGGGAAGTGGCTACACCTTC
CAISESNGQGSGYTF
>TRBV9|TRBJ2-3|NA|NA
TGTGCCAGCAGCGACGGAGCAACCGATACGCAGTATTTT
CASSDGATDTQYF
>TRBV10-3|TRBJ2-7|NA|NA
TGTGCCATCAGTGAGTCGATTAGCGAACAGTCCTACGAGCAGTACTTC
CAISESISEQSYEQYF
>TRBV19|TRBJ2-5|NA|NA
TGTGCCTCCATTTGGGGGGGCGCCCCAGCAGAGACCCAGTACTTC
CASIWGGAPAETQYF
>TRBV12-5|TRBJ1-1|NA|once
TGTGCTAGTGGTAAAGCCCTCGGGGACACTGAAGCTTTCTTT
CASGKALGDTEAFF
>TRBV6-5|TRBJ1-1|NA|once
TGTGCCACCGGAGGCACTGAAGCTTTCTTT
CATGGTEAFF
>TRBV5-1|TRBJ2-7|TRBD1|NA
TGCGCCAGCAGCTTTCCGGGACAGTCCTACGAGCAGTACTTC
CASSFPGQSYEQYF
>TRBV28|TRBJ2-1|NA|NA
TGTGCCAGCAGTCCCGGGACTCGATACAATGAGCAGTTCTTC
CASSPGTRYNEQFF
>TRBV4-1|TRBJ1-6|TRBD1|few
TGCGCCAGCAGCTCTACAGGGGCAAGCTCCTATAATTCACCCCTCCACTTT
CASSSTGASSYNSPLHF
>TRBV28|TRBJ2-1|TRBD1|NA
TGTGCCAGCAGCCGAGGACAGGGGAATCCTCCGGGTGAGCAGTTCTTC
CASSRGQGNPPGEQFF
>TRBV30|TRBJ2-7|TRBD1|once
TGTGCCTGGAGCGACCGGGACAGGGGGCTCGAGCAGTACTTT
CAWSDRDRGLEQYF
>TRBV2|TRBJ2-1|NA|NA
TGTGCCAGCAGTGAAGAGCTTCCGACAGGTAGGGGGTACAATGAGCAGTTCTTC
CASSEELPTGRGYNEQFF